These 21 T cell receptor beta chains share one sample of origin, sequenced in a study of PD-L1 blockade in urothelial cancer. TCRdb keeps only in-frame clones here, not all; method: immunoSEQ multiplex PCR. The table has approximately 90,000 clones, around 89% seen once. Documented time point: pretreatment peripheral blood. The specimen comprised PBMCs, sampled around atezolizumab (anti-PD-L1) treatment. All receptors come from a man in his sixties with urothelial cancer.

The chain combines TRBV5-1 with TRBJ2-2; D is unresolved. The CDR3 totals 14 residues. Looked up from germline, CDR1 is SGHRS and CDR2 is YFSETQ. V lost 4 bases, J lost 2 bases, and 9 bases lay in between. CDR3 coding DNA: TGCGCCAGCAGCCAGATCGAAAACACCGGGGAGCTGTTTTTT. This gives the protein CASSQIENTGELFF.

The V and J genes are TRBV11-1 and TRBJ2-1; possibly TRBD2 for D (6 bases). Per the germline V gene, CDR1 is SGHAT and CDR2 is FQDESV (reference sequence). Trimming took off 1 base at V and 9 bases at J, with 13 bases between the two ends. The CDR3 has 14 amino acids. CDR3 DNA: TGTGCCAGCAGCTTAGGGGGGGTTGGCGGTGAGCAGTTCTTC. It specifies CASSLGGVGGEQFF.

The V call is TRBV5-6, the J call TRBJ2-3, with 8 positions matching TRBD1. The CDR3 is 16 residues long. The germline CDR1 and CDR2 sequences are SGHDT and YYEEEE. The ends lost 6 bases at V and 5 bases at J; junction bases unmatched: 14. The CDR3 bases are TGTGCCAGCACTCGACGACCAGGGGGCGGAGTAGATACGCAGTATTTT. Its protein is CASTRRPGGGVDTQYF.

The chain recombines TRBV6-5 with TRBJ2-1, with D unresolved. Trimming took 4 bases from V and 4 from J, leaving 14 bases between them. Germline V CDR1 and CDR2: MNHEY, SVGAGI. There are 15 residues in the CDR3. Written as DNA, the CDR3 is TGTGCCAGCAGTTTCGGAACAGTTCGATACAATGAGCAGTTCTTC. This encodes CASSFGTVRYNEQFF.

The rearrangement joins TRBV5-4 to TRBJ1-3; D remains unclear. Germline V gene sequence: CDR1 SGHNT, CDR2 YYREEE (reference sequence). V was cut by 1 base and J by 3 bases, with 8 bases left in between. This CDR3 spans 14 amino acids. The CDR3 DNA sequence: TGTGCCAGCAGCTTGATCGGGGATGGAAACACCATATATTTT. Residues: CASSLIGDGNTIYF.

V is TRBV7-2 and J is TRBJ2-1; D is perhaps TRBD1 (6 bases). Trimming took off 4 bases at V and 0 bases at J, with 13 bases between the two ends. This CDR3 has 16 residues. Per the germline V gene, CDR1 is SGHTA and CDR2 is FQGNSA. CDR3 nucleotides: TGTGCCAGCAGCTCCATTACAGGGAGCTCCTACAATGAGCAGTTCTTC. It codes for CASSSITGSSYNEQFF.

V gene TRBV6-1 combines with J gene TRBJ2-3, with D possibly being TRBD2 (5 bases). The CDR3 covers 13 residues. The germline V gene has CDR1 MNHNS and CDR2 SASEGT. V gave up 6 bases and J gave up 0 bases, with 7 bases separating them. Here the CDR3 DNA reads TGTGCCAGCAGGGGAGACAGCACAGATACGCAGTATTTT. It specifies CASRGDSTDTQYF.

The DNA of the CDR3 is TGTGCCAGCAGCCAAAGCCTCCAAGAGACCCAGTACTTC. Residues: CASSQSLQETQYF. V usage is TRBV4-2 and J usage is TRBJ2-5; D unclear. CDR3 length: 13 residues. CDR1 and CDR2 from the germline V gene are LGHNA and YNFKEQ. V shed 2 bases and J shed 1 base, with 5 bases lying between them.

The chain combines TRBV5-1 with TRBJ2-5, with D perhaps matching TRBD1 (5 bases). Germline V gene sequence: CDR1 SGHRS, CDR2 YFSETQ. The CDR3 totals 13 residues. The V end lost 0 bases, the J end lost 4 bases, and 7 bases lay between the germline ends. CDR3 sequence (DNA): TGCGCCAGCAGCTTGGGAAGGGGAGAGACCCAGTACTTC. Amino acid sequence: CASSLGRGETQYF.

This CDR3 is CASSPGEGQGSYGYTF. The DNA for the CDR3 is TGTGCCAGCAGTCCCGGGGAGGGACAGGGGTCCTATGGCTACACCTTC. This chain links TRBV2 with TRBJ1-2; 10 bases map to TRBD1. V was pared by 5 bases and J by 4 bases, with 10 bases of the junction left unmatched. This CDR3 is built from 16 residues. CDR1 is SNHLY and CDR2 is FYNNEI in the germline V gene.

The chain carries TRBV9 and TRBJ2-7, with D maybe TRBD1 (5 bases). V lost 4 bases and J lost 0, with 11 bases in between. The germline CDR1 and CDR2 sequences are SGDLS and YYNGEE. The CDR3 is made up of 14 amino acids. CDR3 DNA: TGTGCCAGCAGCCTACGACAGAGCTCCTACGAGCAGTACTTC. It translates to CASSLRQSSYEQYF.

The V and J genes are TRBV19 and TRBJ1-5; 10 bases line up with TRBD1. This CDR3 is 14 amino acids long. The germline V gene has CDR1 LNHDA and CDR2 SQIVND (reference sequence). J was trimmed by 6 bases and V by 5 bases; bases with no gene match: 4. The CDR3 loop is CASSDRGLVQPQHF. CDR3 nucleotides: TGTGCCAGTAGTGACAGGGGGCTTGTTCAGCCCCAGCATTTT.

The rearrangement uses TRBV28 and TRBJ2-5, with D unresolved. Per the germline V gene, CDR1 is MDHEN and CDR2 is SYDVKM. The V end was cut by 7 bases, the J end by 5 bases, with 8 bases between. The length of the CDR3 is 11 residues. DNA of the CDR3: TGTGCCAGCACCCTTATGGAGACCCAGTACTTC. This gives the protein CASTLMETQYF.

The chain is built from TRBV13 and TRBJ2-7; D not resolved. The V and J ends lost 0 bases and 6 bases respectively, with 9 bases between them. Germline CDR1 and CDR2: PRHDT and FYEKMQ (reference sequence). CDR3 length equals 13 residues. CDR3 residues: CASSLGQLGEQYF. CDR3 bases: TGTGCCAGCAGCTTAGGCCAACTCGGCGAGCAGTACTTC.

The chain combines TRBV5-1 with TRBJ1-2, with 8 positions matching TRBD1. J lost 1 base, V lost 3 bases, and 14 bases had no gene match. The CDR3 has 18 amino acids. Germline loops: CDR1 SGHRS, CDR2 YFSETQ. Written as DNA, the CDR3 is TGCGCCAGCAGCTCACTCTCGGGACAGGCCACTTTTAACTATGGCTACACCTTC. Protein sequence: CASSSLSGQATFNYGYTF.

This CDR3 is CATRKDTNYGYTF. The DNA for the CDR3 is TGTGCCACCAGAAAAGACACTAACTATGGCTACACCTTC. V is TRBV15 and J is TRBJ1-2; D unresolved. V was clipped by 6 bases and J by 0 bases, with 8 bases between them. Per the germline V gene, CDR1 is LNHNV and CDR2 is YYDKDF (reference sequence). The CDR3 sequence is 13 residues long.

The gene calls are TRBV14 and TRBJ2-2, with D perhaps TRBD1 (7 bases). The germline gives CDR1 SGHDN, CDR2 FVKESK. The V gene lost 4 bases and the J gene lost 4 bases, with 16 bases spanning the gap. The length of the CDR3 is 16 residues. The CDR3 spells CASSRGKTGSTGELFF. The CDR3 DNA reads as TGTGCCAGCAGCCGCGGGAAGACAGGGAGCACCGGGGAGCTGTTTTTT.

On this clone itself: Other nucleotide sequences in the sample specify the same CDR3. J is TRBJ1-5 and V is TRBV19; 7 bases map to TRBD1. The V gene end was trimmed by 4 bases and the J gene end by 0 bases; junction bases not matched to a gene: 6. The CDR3 runs 16 residues. Germline V lookup: CDR1 LNHDA, CDR2 SQIVND (reference sequence). CDR3 region: CASSTGTAPSNQPQHF. The CDR3 DNA reads as TGTGCCAGTAGTACCGGGACAGCCCCTAGCAATCAGCCCCAGCATTTT.

V usage is TRBV19 and J usage is TRBJ2-3, with 11 nucleotides matching TRBD1. The CDR3 runs 15 residues. Germline assignment: CDR1 LNHDA and CDR2 SQIVND (reference sequence). With V trimmed by 5 bases and J by 6 bases, 7 bases remained unmatched. The CDR3 region has the DNA TGTGCCAGTAGTCCAGGGACAGGGGGATGGGATACGCAGTATTTT. It yields the protein CASSPGTGGWDTQYF.

The chain uses TRBV4-2 and TRBJ2-5; maybe TRBD1 (5 bases). Germline CDR1 LGHNA, CDR2 YNFKEQ. This CDR3 has 14 residues. Deletions cut 10 bases from V and 0 bases from J, with 15 bases between. The CDR3 protein is CATGLTGYQETQYF. The CDR3 bases are TGTGCCACCGGTTTAACAGGTTACCAAGAGACCCAGTACTTC.

The table lists this clone with a few counts. The CDR3 protein is CASGQGRNTEAFF. CDR3 nucleotides: TGTGCCAGCGGACAGGGTAGGAACACTGAAGCTTTCTTT. The chain uses TRBV2 and TRBJ1-1, with 8 bases aligning to TRBD1. The V gene end was trimmed by 8 bases and the J gene end by 1 base; junction bases not matched to a gene: 3. Germline V gives CDR1 SNHLY, CDR2 FYNNEI. The CDR3 is 13 residues long.